The entry below gives a single TCR beta chain sequence along with its context. As yet, its antigen is unknown. Sequencing was performed with immunoSEQ multiplex PCR; in TCRdb, only in-frame clones are kept and a portion is missing. The sample yields 130,000 to 150,000 clones, 88% seen once. The CDR3 totals 16 residues. V shed 1 base and J shed 8 bases, with 15 bases lying between them. Germline CDR1 is LGHNA and CDR2 is YSLEER. The record originates from a study of T cell responses to AZD1222 COVID-19 vaccine. General study points: Repertoire sampling was restricted to post-peak T cell response timepoints. Mostly white British, mostly female donors; authors suggested clonal diversity may be underestimated. The breadth and depth of Spike-specific TCRs increased once two AZD1222 doses had been given. Among AZD1222 vaccinees, only five to seven were seropositive at baseline.

The receptor's source is an adult who received the MenACWY meningococcal vaccine as a control. This specimen consisted of peripheral blood, obtained 28 days after the second dose of the MenACWY control vaccine. This chain joins TRBV4-3 and TRBJ1-6, with a possible D match to TRBD1 (6 bases). CDR3 DNA sequence: TGCGCCAGCAGCCAAGCCCCACAGGGTATAGATTCACCCCTCCACTTT. Translating gives CASSQAPQGIDSPLHF.